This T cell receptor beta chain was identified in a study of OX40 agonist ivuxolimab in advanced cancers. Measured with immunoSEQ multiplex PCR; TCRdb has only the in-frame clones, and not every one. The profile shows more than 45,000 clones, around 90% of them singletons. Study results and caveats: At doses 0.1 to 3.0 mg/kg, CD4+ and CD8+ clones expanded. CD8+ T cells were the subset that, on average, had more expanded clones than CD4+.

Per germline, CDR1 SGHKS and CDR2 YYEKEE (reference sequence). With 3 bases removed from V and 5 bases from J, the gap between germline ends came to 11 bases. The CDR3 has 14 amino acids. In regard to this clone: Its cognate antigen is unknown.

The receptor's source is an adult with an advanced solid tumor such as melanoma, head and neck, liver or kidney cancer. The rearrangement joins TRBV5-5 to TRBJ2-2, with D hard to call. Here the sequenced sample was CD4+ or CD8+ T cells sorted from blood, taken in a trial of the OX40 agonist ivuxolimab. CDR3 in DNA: TGTGCCAGCAGCTCTAGACTCGGGACCGGGGAGCTGTTTTTT. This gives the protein CASSSRLGTGELFF.